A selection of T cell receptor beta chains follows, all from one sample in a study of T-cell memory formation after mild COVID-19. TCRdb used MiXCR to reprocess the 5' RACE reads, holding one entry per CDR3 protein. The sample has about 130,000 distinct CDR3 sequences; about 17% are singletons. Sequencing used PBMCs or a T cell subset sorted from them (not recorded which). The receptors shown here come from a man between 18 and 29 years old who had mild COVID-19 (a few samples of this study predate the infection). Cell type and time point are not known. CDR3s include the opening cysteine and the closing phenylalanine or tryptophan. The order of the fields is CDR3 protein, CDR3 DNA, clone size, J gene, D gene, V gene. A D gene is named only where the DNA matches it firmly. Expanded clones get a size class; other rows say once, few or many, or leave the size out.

CASRRRTATNEKLFF | TGTGCCAGCAGGCGCCGGACAGCCACTAATGAAAAACTGTTTTTT | - | TRBJ1-4 | - | TRBV6-5
CASRRRVVDRGPDGYTF | TGTGCCAGCCGACGGCGGGTAGTCGACAGGGGGCCGGATGGCTACACCTTC | few | TRBJ1-2 | TRBD1 | TRBV7-9
CASSPGLAAPLREQYF | TGCGCCAGCAGCCCCGGACTAGCGGCACCGCTACGCGAGCAGTACTTC | - | TRBJ2-7 | TRBD2 | TRBV4-1
CASSTTLTGDQPQHF | TGTGCCAGCAGTACGACCCTTACAGGGGATCAGCCCCAGCATTTT | - | TRBJ1-5 | TRBD1 | TRBV6-2/TRBV6-3
CASSGGGTGLGNEQFF | TGCGCCAGCAGCGGAGGGGGGACAGGGCTTGGCAATGAGCAGTTCTTC | - | TRBJ2-1 | TRBD1 | TRBV5-1
CAISDPGTGVYGYTF | TGTGCCATCAGTGATCCCGGGACCGGTGTCTATGGCTACACCTTC | - | TRBJ1-2 | - | TRBV10-3
CASARGLTNGYGYTF | TGCGCCAGCGCCCGGGGACTCACGAATGGTTATGGCTACACCTTC | - | TRBJ1-2 | - | TRBV5-1
CASRHGGRDYGYTF | TGTGCCAGCAGGCATGGGGGGAGAGACTATGGCTACACCTTC | - | TRBJ1-2 | - | TRBV11-2
CASSLGQGNQPQHF | TGTGCCAGCAGCCTCGGACAGGGCAATCAGCCCCAGCATTTT | many | TRBJ1-5 | TRBD1 | TRBV7-9
CASSRRGPRITYEQYF | TGTGCCAGCAGCCGAAGGGGACCGCGAATTACTTACGAGCAGTACTTC | many | TRBJ2-7 | - | TRBV6-2/TRBV6-3
CASSRGQGPGTDTQYF | TGCGCCAGCAGCCGAGGACAGGGACCGGGCACAGATACGCAGTATTTT | few | TRBJ2-3 | TRBD1 | TRBV5-1
CASSLRQACNYGYTF | TGTGCCAGCAGCCTGAGGCAGGCGTGTAACTATGGCTACACCTTC | - | TRBJ1-2 | - | TRBV21-1
CSARDLRVGEQFF | TGCAGTGCTAGAGATCTCAGGGTAGGTGAGCAGTTCTTC | few | TRBJ2-1 | - | TRBV20-1
CSARPTSGGAQETQYF | TGCAGTGCTAGACCGACTAGCGGGGGGGCCCAAGAGACCCAGTACTTC | - | TRBJ2-5 | TRBD2 | TRBV20-1
CASSLAHYRGLQFF | TGTGCCAGCAGCTTAGCCCATTACAGGGGCCTCCAGTTCTTC | - | TRBJ2-1 | TRBD1 | TRBV7-2
CASATWGTEAFF | TGTGCCAGCGCTACTTGGGGCACTGAAGCTTTCTTT | - | TRBJ1-1 | - | TRBV11-2
CASSPGTGVAQQYF | TGCGCCAGCAGCCCCGGGACAGGGGTTGCGCAGCAGTACTTC | many | TRBJ2-7 | TRBD1 | TRBV5-1
CASRGRGQRLAGTQYF | TGTGCCAGCAGAGGAAGGGGACAGCGACTAGCAGGGACCCAGTACTTC | few | TRBJ2-5 | - | TRBV5-8
CASSLVPSGGDTQYF | TGTGCCAGCAGTTTAGTCCCTAGCGGGGGGGATACGCAGTATTTT | - | TRBJ2-3 | TRBD2 | TRBV12-3/TRBV12-4
CASSYSTSHGGYTF | TGTGCCAGCAGTTACTCGACCAGCCACGGGGGCTACACCTTC | - | TRBJ1-2 | - | TRBV6-6
CASSQLGQGGAEAFF | TGTGCCAGCAGTCAGTTAGGACAGGGTGGAGCTGAAGCTTTCTTT | - | TRBJ1-1 | TRBD1 | TRBV7-2
CATSRVTGNTLYF | TGTGCCACCAGCAGAGTTACTGGAAACACCTTATATTTT | - | TRBJ1-3 | - | TRBV15
CASSLWETGQETQYF | TGTGCCAGCAGTTTATGGGAGACAGGCCAAGAGACCCAGTACTTC | many | TRBJ2-5 | - | TRBV28
CASKWTGEDQPQHF | TGTGCCAGCAAGTGGACAGGGGAGGATCAGCCCCAGCATTTT | - | TRBJ1-5 | TRBD1 | TRBV6-2/TRBV6-3
CASTVGETQYF | TGTGCCAGCACGGTTGGAGAGACCCAGTACTTC | few | TRBJ2-5 | - | TRBV2
CASSRPGYGYTF | TGTGCCAGCAGCCGCCCGGGATATGGCTACACCTTC | few | TRBJ1-2 | - | TRBV7-2
CSASGGPGELFF | TGCAGTGCTAGTGGAGGGCCCGGGGAGCTGTTTTTT | few | TRBJ2-2 | - | TRBV20-1
CASSPPSRGVTGELFF | TGTGCCAGCTCACCTCCGAGTCGCGGGGTCACCGGGGAGCTGTTTTTT | few | TRBJ2-2 | - | TRBV18
CSARANNGYTF | TGCAGTGCTAGAGCCAACAATGGCTACACCTTC | few | TRBJ1-2 | - | TRBV20-1
CSAGTGGQNTEAFF | TGCAGTGCTGGGACAGGGGGCCAGAACACGGAAGCTTTCTTT | once | TRBJ1-1 | TRBD1 | TRBV20-1
CASSSNRDSYEQYF | TGTGCCAGCAGCTCTAACCGGGACAGCTACGAGCAGTACTTC | - | TRBJ2-7 | TRBD1 | TRBV7-2
CASSPGGVSTDTQYF | TGTGCCAGCAGCCCCGGTGGAGTTTCCACAGATACGCAGTATTTT | few | TRBJ2-3 | - | TRBV4-2
CASSQDRPPGTQYF | TGCGCCAGCAGCCAAGATAGGCCCCCCGGCACGCAGTATTTT | many | TRBJ2-3 | - | TRBV4-1
CASSLLGTSSYNEQFF | TGTGCCAGCAGCTTATTAGGAACGAGCTCCTACAATGAGCAGTTCTTC | medium-sized | TRBJ2-1 | - | TRBV7-2
CSASDTDTQYF | TGCAGCGCCTCGGACACAGATACGCAGTATTTT | many | TRBJ2-3 | - | TRBV29-1
CSASQESSYNSPLHF | TGCAGTGCTAGTCAGGAGAGCTCCTATAATTCACCCCTCCACTTT | - | TRBJ1-6 | - | TRBV20-1
CASSKGGAFYEQYF | TGTGCCAGTAGTAAGGGGGGGGCGTTCTACGAGCAGTACTTC | few | TRBJ2-7 | - | TRBV19